The 11 T cell receptor beta chains below were found in one sample sequenced in a study of technical replicates of blood from a few donors. Assay: immunoSEQ multiplex PCR; the TCRdb copy retains only in-frame clones and omits some. This sample has tens of thousands of clones, with 90% to 95% found just once. Sequencing was performed on T cells isolated from PBMCs. These receptors all stem from a human donor in good health.

V is TRBV11-3 and J is TRBJ2-1; 7 positions match TRBD2. The CDR3 contains 16 residues. Trimming took 0 bases from V and 0 from J; bases not matched to a gene: 2. Germline V gene sequence: CDR1 SGHNT, CDR2 YENEEA. In nucleotides, the CDR3 is TGTGCCAGCAGCTTAGATCCGGGGGGCTCCTACAATGAGCAGTTCTTC. Its translation is CASSLDPGGSYNEQFF.

The chain carries TRBV18 and TRBJ1-2; D might be TRBD1 (6 bases). This CDR3 spans 16 amino acids. The germline V gene encodes CDR1 KGHSH and CDR2 LQKENI. The V and J ends lost 2 bases and 6 bases respectively, with 19 bases between them. DNA of the CDR3: TGTGCCAGCTCACCAGGATTATCAGGGGCGGAGGATGGCTACACCTTC. Amino acid sequence: CASSPGLSGAEDGYTF.

DNA of the CDR3: TGTGCCAGCAGCTCCCTTGCGGAACGTCTCATGTGGGAAAAACTGTTTTTT. Amino acids: CASSSLAERLMWEKLFF. The chain has TRBV7-9 and TRBJ1-4; D is unclear. With 4 bases removed from V and 8 bases from J, the gap between germline ends came to 23 bases. Germline values: CDR1 SEHNR, CDR2 FQNEAQ (reference sequence). The length of the CDR3 is 17 residues. The full variable domain, rest sourced from reference TRBV7-9 and TRBJ1-4, is DTGVSQNPRHKITKRGQNVTFRCDPISEHNRLYWYRQTLGQGPEFLTYFQNEAQLEKSRLLSDRFSAERPKGSFSTLEIQRTEQGDSAMYLCASSSLAERLMWEKLFFGSGTQLSVL.

About this clone itself: A junction boundary mismatches the germline segment, possibly from a read error. The CDR3 protein is CASRQGGHLTDTQYF. The CDR3 DNA follows: TGTGCCAGCAGACAAGGTGGACATCTGACGGATACGCAGTATTTT. The chain is built from TRBV14 and TRBJ2-3; possible D gene TRBD1, 5 bases. The CDR3 loop spans 15 amino acids. CDR1 is SGHDN, CDR2 FVKESK, per germline.

The CDR3 nucleotides are TGTGCCAGCAGTTTAGCGGGTGGAAGCCGGGAGCAGTACTTC. As protein: CASSLAGGSREQYF. V and J are TRBV28 and TRBJ2-7; tentatively, D is TRBD2 (5 bases). CDR3 length: 14 residues. Per the germline V gene, CDR1 is MDHEN and CDR2 is SYDVKM. V lost 2 bases and J lost 7, with 15 bases in between.

The chain couples TRBV19 to TRBJ1-2, with no clear D. Trimming cost V 3 bases and J 4 bases, with 9 bases left between them. The CDR3 is 13 residues long. Germline V gene lookup returns CDR1 LNHDA and CDR2 SQIVND (reference sequence). The DNA of the CDR3 is TGTGCCAGTAGTATTGAGGGCGGCTATGGCTACACCTTC. It encodes CASSIEGGYGYTF.

The rearrangement links TRBV19 to TRBJ1-5; 9 bases fit TRBD1. Germline V lookup: CDR1 LNHDA, CDR2 SQIVND (reference sequence). V lost 6 bases to trimming and J lost 5 bases; unmatched junction nucleotides: 5. This CDR3 is built from 14 residues. In nucleotides, the CDR3 is TGTGCCAGTAGGGAACGGGACAGGGATCAGCCCCAGCATTTT. Translated, it gives CASRERDRDQPQHF. Full variable domain (outside the CDR3, taken from reference TRBV19 and TRBJ1-5): DGGITQSPKYLFRKEGQNVTLSCEQNLNHDAMYWYRQDPGQGLRLIYYSQIVNDFQKGDIAEGYSVSREKKESFPLTVTSAQKNPTAFYLCASRERDRDQPQHFGDGTRLSIL.

The chain carries TRBV30 and TRBJ2-3; TRBD2 aligns across 7 bases. V dropped 0 bases and J dropped 4; count of bases not matched to a gene: 4. CDR3 length equals 14 residues. Germline assignment: CDR1 GTSNPN and CDR2 SVGIG (reference sequence). This chain's CDR3 is CAWSVLAGADTQYF. CDR3 sequence (DNA): TGTGCCTGGAGTGTACTGGCGGGAGCAGATACGCAGTATTTT. Full variable domain (missing parts from reference TRBV30 and TRBJ2-3): SQTIHQWPATLVQPVGSPLSLECTVEGTSNPNLYWYRQAAGRGLQLLFYSVGIGQISSEVPQNLSASRPQDRQFILSSKKLLLSDSGFYLCAWSVLAGADTQYFGPGTRLTVL.

This sequence joins TRBV28 and TRBJ2-1; D may be TRBD2 (6 bases). V lost 1 base, J lost 4 bases, and 11 bases lay in between. CDR1 is MDHEN and CDR2 is SYDVKM in the germline V gene. The CDR3 sequence is 15 residues long. In DNA form, the CDR3 reads TGTGCCAGCAGTTTATACGGGAGCCGGTACAATGAGCAGTTCTTC. Translation: CASSLYGSRYNEQFF.

The gene calls are TRBV7-9 and TRBJ2-7, with a possible D match to TRBD1 (5 bases). The CDR3 totals 13 residues. Germline CDR1 reads SEHNR; CDR2 reads FQNEAQ (reference sequence). Trimming removed 1 base from V and 7 bases from J, with 11 bases in between. The CDR3 here is CASSLEDGAEQYF. The CDR3 DNA reads TGTGCCAGCAGCTTAGAAGATGGGGCTGAGCAGTACTTC. Using reference TRBV7-9 and TRBJ2-7 for the parts outside the CDR3, the full variable domain is DTGVSQNPRHKITKRGQNVTFRCDPISEHNRLYWYRQTLGQGPEFLTYFQNEAQLEKSRLLSDRFSAERPKGSFSTLEIQRTEQGDSAMYLCASSLEDGAEQYFGPGTRLTVT.

This chain connects TRBV7-2 to TRBJ2-7, with 9 bases that match TRBD2. Germline V gene sequence: CDR1 SGHTA, CDR2 FQGNSA. Trimming took 1 base from V and 1 from J; bases not matched to a gene: 2. This CDR3 is 15 amino acids long. This CDR3 reads CASSLVLAGSYEQYF. CDR3 coding DNA: TGTGCCAGCAGCTTAGTACTAGCGGGTTCCTACGAGCAGTACTTC.